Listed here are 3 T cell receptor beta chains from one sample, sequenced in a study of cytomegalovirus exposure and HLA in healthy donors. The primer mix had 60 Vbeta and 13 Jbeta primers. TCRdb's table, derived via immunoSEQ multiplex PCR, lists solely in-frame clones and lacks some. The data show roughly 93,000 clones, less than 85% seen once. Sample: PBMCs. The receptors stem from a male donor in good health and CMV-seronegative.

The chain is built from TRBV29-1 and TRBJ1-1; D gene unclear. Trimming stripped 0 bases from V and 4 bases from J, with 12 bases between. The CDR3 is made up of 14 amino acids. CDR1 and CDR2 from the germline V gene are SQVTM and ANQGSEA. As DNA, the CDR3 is TGCAGCGTTGAAGATGCGGGTGGGGTCACTGAAGCTTTCTTT. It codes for CSVEDAGGVTEAFF.

This CDR3 reads CASRPGTGAQETQYF. The CDR3 region has the DNA TGTGCCAGTAGGCCCGGGACAGGGGCCCAAGAGACCCAGTACTTC. The chain joins TRBV19 to TRBJ2-5; 10 bases agree with TRBD1. The CDR3 totals 15 residues. V trimming: 6 bases; J trimming: 1 base; junction bases outside the gene matches: 5. The germline gives CDR1 LNHDA, CDR2 SQIVND (reference sequence).

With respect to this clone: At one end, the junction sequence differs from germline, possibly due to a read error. The CDR3 DNA reads as TGTGCCAGCAGAGAAGGAAGGAGTTTAAATGAGCAGTTCTTC. Its protein is CASREGRSLNEQFF. V is TRBV6-1 and J is TRBJ2-1; D gene uncertain. The length of the CDR3 is 14 residues. In germline, CDR1 is MNHNS, CDR2 SASEGT.